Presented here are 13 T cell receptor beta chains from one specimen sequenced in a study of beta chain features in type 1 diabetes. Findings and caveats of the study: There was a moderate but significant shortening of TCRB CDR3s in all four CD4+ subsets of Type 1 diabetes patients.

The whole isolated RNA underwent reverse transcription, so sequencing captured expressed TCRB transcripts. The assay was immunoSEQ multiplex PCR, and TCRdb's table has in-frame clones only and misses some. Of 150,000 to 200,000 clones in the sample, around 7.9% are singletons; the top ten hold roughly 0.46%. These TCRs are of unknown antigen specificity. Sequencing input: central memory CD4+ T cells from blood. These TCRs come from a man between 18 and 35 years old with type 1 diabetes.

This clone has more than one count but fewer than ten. CDR3 residues: CASSLQGGYTF. CDR3 in DNA: TGTGCCAGTAGTCTACAGGGTGGCTACACCTTC. The chain has TRBV19 and TRBJ1-2; D might be TRBD1 (6 bases). Trimming stripped 5 bases from V and 7 bases from J, with 8 bases between. The length of the CDR3 is 11 residues. Germline assignment: CDR1 LNHDA and CDR2 SQIVND (reference sequence).

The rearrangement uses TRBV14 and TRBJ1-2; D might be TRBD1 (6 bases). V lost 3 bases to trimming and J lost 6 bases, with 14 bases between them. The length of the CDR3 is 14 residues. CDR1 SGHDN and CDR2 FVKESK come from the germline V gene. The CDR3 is CASSHRGSWDGYTF. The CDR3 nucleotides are TGTGCCAGCAGCCACAGGGGTTCTTGGGATGGCTACACCTTC.

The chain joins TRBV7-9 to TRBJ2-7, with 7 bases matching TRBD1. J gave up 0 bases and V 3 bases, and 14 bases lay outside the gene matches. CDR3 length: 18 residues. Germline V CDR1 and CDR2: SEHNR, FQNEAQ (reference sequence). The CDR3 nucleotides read TGTGCCAGCAGCTTTAGAAACACCGGGACAGAAAACTCCTACGAGCAGTACTTC. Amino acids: CASSFRNTGTENSYEQYF.

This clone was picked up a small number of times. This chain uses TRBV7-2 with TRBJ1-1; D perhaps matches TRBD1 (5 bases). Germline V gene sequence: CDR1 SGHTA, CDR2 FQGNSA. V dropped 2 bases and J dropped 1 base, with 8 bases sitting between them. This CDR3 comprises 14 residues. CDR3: CASSLQGKNTEAFF. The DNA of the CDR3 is TGTGCCAGCAGCTTACAGGGTAAGAACACTGAAGCTTTCTTT. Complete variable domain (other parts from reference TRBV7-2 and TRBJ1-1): GAGVSQSPSNKVTEKGKDVELRCDPISGHTALYWYRQSLGQGLEFLIYFQGNSAPDKSGLPSDRFSAERTGGSVSTLTIQRTQQEDSAVYLCASSLQGKNTEAFFGQGTRLTVV.

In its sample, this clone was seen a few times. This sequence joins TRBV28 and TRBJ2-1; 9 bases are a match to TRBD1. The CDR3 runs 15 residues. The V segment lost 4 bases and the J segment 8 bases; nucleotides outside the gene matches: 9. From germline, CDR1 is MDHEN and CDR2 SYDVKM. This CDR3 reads CASSSPGQGSDEQFF. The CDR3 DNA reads TGTGCCAGCAGTTCCCCGGGACAGGGCTCGGATGAGCAGTTCTTC.

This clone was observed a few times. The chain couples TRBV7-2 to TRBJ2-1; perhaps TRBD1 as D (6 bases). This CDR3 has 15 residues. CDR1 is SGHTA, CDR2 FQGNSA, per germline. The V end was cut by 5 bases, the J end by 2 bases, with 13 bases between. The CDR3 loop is CASSLGRGPYNEQFF. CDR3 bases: TGTGCCAGCAGCCTTGGCAGGGGTCCCTACAATGAGCAGTTCTTC.

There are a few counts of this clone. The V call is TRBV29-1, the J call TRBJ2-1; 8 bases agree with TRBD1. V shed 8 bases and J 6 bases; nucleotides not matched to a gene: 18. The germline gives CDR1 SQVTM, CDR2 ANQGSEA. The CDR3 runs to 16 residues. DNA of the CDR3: TGCAGCTCCCTCACCAATCAGGGGGCGTCTTTCAATGAGCAGTTCTTC. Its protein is CSSLTNQGASFNEQFF.

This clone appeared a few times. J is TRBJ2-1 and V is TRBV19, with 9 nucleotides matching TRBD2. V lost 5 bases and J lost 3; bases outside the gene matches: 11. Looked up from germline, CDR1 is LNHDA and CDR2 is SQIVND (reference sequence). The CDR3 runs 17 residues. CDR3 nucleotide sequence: TGTGCCAGTAGTCTCATCGGGGCTAGCGGGGTCTACAATGAGCAGTTCTTC. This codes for CASSLIGASGVYNEQFF.

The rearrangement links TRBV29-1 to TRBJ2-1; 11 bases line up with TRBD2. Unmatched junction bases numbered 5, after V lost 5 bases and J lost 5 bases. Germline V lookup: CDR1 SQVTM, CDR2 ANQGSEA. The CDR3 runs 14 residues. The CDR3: CSVYTSGRNNEQFF. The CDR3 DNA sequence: TGCAGCGTTTACACTAGCGGGAGAAACAATGAGCAGTTCTTC.

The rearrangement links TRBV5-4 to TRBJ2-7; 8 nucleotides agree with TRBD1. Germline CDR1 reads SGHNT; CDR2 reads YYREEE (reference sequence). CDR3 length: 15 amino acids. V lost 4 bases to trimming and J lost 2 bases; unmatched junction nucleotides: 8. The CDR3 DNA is TGTGCCAGCAGCCCTTCCCGACAGGGGCCCTACGAGCAGTACTTC. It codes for CASSPSRQGPYEQYF.

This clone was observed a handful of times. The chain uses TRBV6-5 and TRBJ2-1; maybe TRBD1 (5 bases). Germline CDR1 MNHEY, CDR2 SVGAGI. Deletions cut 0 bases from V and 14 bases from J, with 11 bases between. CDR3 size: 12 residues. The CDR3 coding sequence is TGTGCCAGCAGTTACTCTTCGGACAAGGAGTTCTTC. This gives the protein CASSYSSDKEFF.

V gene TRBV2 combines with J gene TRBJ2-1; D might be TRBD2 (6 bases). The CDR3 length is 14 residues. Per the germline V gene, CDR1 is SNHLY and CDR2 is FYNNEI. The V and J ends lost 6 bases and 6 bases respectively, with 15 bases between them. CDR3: CASRDRDFSNEQFF. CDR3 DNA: TGTGCCAGCAGGGACCGGGACTTCAGCAATGAGCAGTTCTTC.

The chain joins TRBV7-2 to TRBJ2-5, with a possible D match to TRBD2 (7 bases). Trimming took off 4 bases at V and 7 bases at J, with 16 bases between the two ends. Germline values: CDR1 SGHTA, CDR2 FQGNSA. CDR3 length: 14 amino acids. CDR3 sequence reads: CASSSRPRGGTQYF. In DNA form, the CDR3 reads TGTGCCAGCAGCTCGAGACCGAGGGGGGGGACCCAGTACTTC.